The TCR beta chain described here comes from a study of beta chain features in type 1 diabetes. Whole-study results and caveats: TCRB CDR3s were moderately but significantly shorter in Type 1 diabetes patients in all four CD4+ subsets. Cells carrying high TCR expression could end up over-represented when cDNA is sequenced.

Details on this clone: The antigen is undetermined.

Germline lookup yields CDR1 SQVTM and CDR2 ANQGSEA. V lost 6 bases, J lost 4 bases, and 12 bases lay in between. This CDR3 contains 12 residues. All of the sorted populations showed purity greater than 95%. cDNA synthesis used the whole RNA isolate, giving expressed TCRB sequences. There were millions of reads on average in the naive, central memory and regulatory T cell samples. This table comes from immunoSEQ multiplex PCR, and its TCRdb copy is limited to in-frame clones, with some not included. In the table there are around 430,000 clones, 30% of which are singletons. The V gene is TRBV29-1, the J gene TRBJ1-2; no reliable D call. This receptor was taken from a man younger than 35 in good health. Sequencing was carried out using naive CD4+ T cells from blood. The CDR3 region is CSVLEGVYGYTF. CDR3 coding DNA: TGCAGCGTCCTGGAGGGTGTCTATGGCTACACCTTC. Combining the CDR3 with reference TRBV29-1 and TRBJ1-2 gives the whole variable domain SAVISQKPSRDICQRGTSLTIQCQVDSQVTMMFWYRQQPGQSLTLIATANQGSEATYESGFVIDKFPISRPNLTFSTLTVSNMSPEDSSIYLCSVLEGVYGYTFGSGTRLTVV.